This T cell receptor beta chain came from a study of shared clonotypes between healthy human individuals. Findings and limits, study-wide: The study found about 5% of naive CD4 clonotypes shared across a few donors. For sorted subsets, rarefaction showed incomplete sequencing despite large depth.

Measured with immunoSEQ multiplex PCR; TCRdb has only the in-frame clones, and not every one. The table includes 330,000 or so clones, approximately 79% detected once. This clone was detected a few times. The antigen remains unidentified. The same CDR3 is also encoded by other DNA sequences in this sample. This clonotype was sampled from a man aged 25-40 years in good health. Sequences were obtained from memory CD4+ T cells sorted from blood. Regarding subset: CD45RA-negative fraction.

The CDR3 nucleotides are TGTGCCAGCAGCTTAGATAGATACGAGCAGTACTTC. The encoded protein is CASSLDRYEQYF. The rearrangement joins TRBV11-2 to TRBJ2-7; D not resolved. The CDR3 totals 12 residues. Trimming left V 0 bases short and J 4 bases short, with 4 bases between. The V gene's germline CDR1 is SGHAT and CDR2 FQNNGV.